This TCR beta chain was captured by sequencing in a study of T cell responses to AZD1222 COVID-19 vaccine. Study-level results: The donor group comprised mostly white British people and more females; the analysis possibly underestimated clonal diversity. Repertoires in all cases were sampled only once the peak T cell response had passed.

The germline V and J ends were trimmed by 0 bases and 6 bases, with 2 bases remaining between them. CDR1 is SGHTA, CDR2 FQGTGA, per germline. This CDR3 spans 12 amino acids. About this clone itself: Antigen specificity is unknown.

Sequenced by immunoSEQ multiplex PCR; TCRdb stores in-frame clones only, minus some. This sample has about 200,000 clones, with 85% to 95% found just once. This TCR derives from an adult in good health. This material consisted of peripheral blood, taken on day 0 of AZD1222 vaccination. The chain joins TRBV7-3 to TRBJ2-2; unclear D gene. CDR3 region: CASSLTPGELFF. The CDR3 nucleotides read TGTGCCAGCAGCTTAACTCCCGGGGAGCTGTTTTTT.